Ten or more counts support the clone carrying this T cell receptor beta chain. The antigen remains unidentified. Germline CDR1 SNHLY, CDR2 FYNNEI. The CDR3 has 14 amino acids. V was clipped by 7 bases and J by 4 bases, with 16 bases between them. These data belong to a study of CD8 T cells in ankylosing spondylitis. Study conclusions and caveats: Disease-linked clones reportedly showed significant enrichment in matched ankylosing spondylitis synovial fluid. Seemingly characteristic of ankylosing spondylitis blood was a TCR beta motif consisting of under ten highly homologous variants. Those disease-linked clones were CD8+; they were also relatively rare in peripheral blood.

TCR beta libraries were made by quantitative 5'-RACE with molecular barcodes. TCRdb redid the calling of the 5' RACE reads with MiXCR, one entry per CDR3 protein. The profile shows about 96,000 distinct CDR3 sequences, 7.5% to 9% of them singletons. The sequenced sample was blood, either unsorted or a sorted T cell fraction (not recorded which). This TCR was recovered from a male donor with ankylosing spondylitis or in good health (not recorded which). The rearrangement joins TRBV2 to TRBJ1-1; weak D call: TRBD1 (6 bases). CDR3 in DNA: TGTGCCAGCAATACCGAGGGGGGGGCCACTGAAGCTTTCTTT. This codes for CASNTEGGATEAFF.